Listed below are T cell receptor beta chains from one sample, sequenced in a study of PD-1 blockade in classical Hodgkin lymphoma. Sequenced by immunoSEQ multiplex PCR; TCRdb stores in-frame clones only, minus some. The sample lists about 94,000 clones, roughly nine tenths seen once, with about 10% in the top ten. The specimen comprised peripheral blood mononuclear cells (PBMCs), sampled before the second cycle of nivolumab. The origin of the receptors is a human donor with classical Hodgkin lymphoma. Each CDR3 is given with its conserved first and last residue. A D gene is named only where the DNA matches it firmly. A clone size is listed for some rows: how often the clone was seen (once, few, many), or a class if it is expanded.

size	V	J	D	DNA	CDR3
few	TRBV7-2	TRBJ2-3	TRBD2	TGTGCCAGCAGCCCTAGCGGCGATACGCAGTATTTT	CASSPSGDTQYF
NA	TRBV5-1	TRBJ2-2	TRBD2	TGCGCCAGCAGCCGGACTAGCAGTCAAGGGGGGGAGCTGTTTTTT	CASSRTSSQGGELFF
NA	TRBV30	TRBJ1-5	TRBD1	TGTGCCTGGAGTTTCACAGGGGTCGGTCAGCCCCAGCATTTT	CAWSFTGVGQPQHF
NA	TRBV5-6	TRBJ2-1	NA	TGTGCCAGCAGCTTGGAATATGAGGGTACGAGAGATGAGCAGTTCTTC	CASSLEYEGTRDEQFF
NA	TRBV7-6	TRBJ1-4	TRBD1	TGTGCCAGCAGCTTAGGAGCTCAGGGGGCTAATGAAAAACTGTTTTTT	CASSLGAQGANEKLFF
NA	TRBV7-7	TRBJ2-3	TRBD2	TGTGCTAGCAGCCCCCGACTAGCGGGGGGCCCAGATACGCAGTATTTT	CASSPRLAGGPDTQYF
NA	TRBV6-1	TRBJ2-1	NA	TGTGCCAGCAGTGAGGCAGGGGCCTACAATGAGCAGTTCTTC	CASSEAGAYNEQFF
NA	TRBV6-5	TRBJ2-2	NA	TGTGCCAGCCTAGCCGCAGGGCTCACCGGGGAGCTGTTTTTT	CASLAAGLTGELFF
NA	TRBV5-8	TRBJ2-7	NA	TGTGCCAGCAGCTTGGTAGCTAGGGGGGACGAGCAGTACTTC	CASSLVARGDEQYF
NA	TRBV10-1	TRBJ1-1	NA	TGCGCCAGCATTACCAGGACAGATTTT	CASITRTDF
NA	TRBV29-1	TRBJ1-2	NA	TGCAGCGTTGAATATCTCAAGGGAGGTGGCTACACCTTC	CSVEYLKGGGYTF
NA	TRBV5-6	TRBJ1-5	NA	TGTGCCAGCAGCTCGAGACAGGAGAACCCCCATAGCAATCAGCCCCAGCATTTT	CASSSRQENPHSNQPQHF
NA	TRBV6-1	TRBJ2-5	NA	TGTGCCAGCAGTGGCCCAGACAGAGAGTACCAAGAGACCCAGTACTTC	CASSGPDREYQETQYF
NA	TRBV7-2	TRBJ1-5	NA	TGTGCCAGCAGCCGGGCCGGACCGGGGGGGCCCCAGCATTTT	CASSRAGPGGPQHF
NA	TRBV28	TRBJ2-6	NA	TGTGCCAGCAGTTTGTATGCGTTTTTGGCAGGGAACTCTGGGGCCAACGTCCTGACTTTC	CASSLYAFLAGNSGANVLTF
NA	TRBV9	TRBJ2-7	TRBD2	TGTGCCAGCAGCCCCCGGACTAGCGACTACGAGCAGTACTTC	CASSPRTSDYEQYF
few	TRBV28	TRBJ1-5	NA	TGTGCCAGCAGTTTACTGGACAGCTATAGCAATCAGCCCCAGCATTTT	CASSLLDSYSNQPQHF
NA	TRBV19	TRBJ2-1	TRBD2	TGTGCCACCCGACCTAGCGGGGGGTTGGATGAGCAGTTCTTC	CATRPSGGLDEQFF
few	TRBV6-5	TRBJ1-2	TRBD1	TGTGCCAGCAGTGCACAGGGGCGGTTTTATGGCTACACCTTC	CASSAQGRFYGYTF
NA	TRBV7-9	TRBJ1-5	NA	TGTGCCAGCAGCCCCAGCGAGGGGGGCAGTCAGCCCCAGCATTTT	CASSPSEGGSQPQHF
NA	TRBV5-1	TRBJ2-3	TRBD1	TGCGCCAGCAGCTTGTGGGGACAGGGATCAGATACGCAGTATTTT	CASSLWGQGSDTQYF
NA	TRBV4-1	TRBJ2-1	NA	TGCGCCAGCAGCCAAGATGGCAGGGGGGCGGTTGAGCAGTTCTTC	CASSQDGRGAVEQFF
NA	TRBV7-2	TRBJ2-1	NA	TGTGCCAGCAGCTTACGGGGACGTGAGCAGTTCTTC	CASSLRGREQFF
NA	TRBV2	TRBJ2-2	NA	TGTGCCAGCAGTTCCACTGACTTGATCACCGGGGAGCTGTTTTTT	CASSSTDLITGELFF
NA	TRBV2	TRBJ1-5	TRBD1	TGTGCCAGCAGTGAAGAGGGACAGGGCAATCAGCCCCAGCATTTT	CASSEEGQGNQPQHF
NA	TRBV19	TRBJ2-1	NA	TGTGCCAGTAGTATCGGGGCAAGCTCCTACAATGAGCAGTTCTTC	CASSIGASSYNEQFF
NA	TRBV6-1	TRBJ2-7	NA	TGTGCCAGCAGACCAGCCACGACGTACGAGCAGTACTTC	CASRPATTYEQYF
NA	TRBV2	TRBJ2-7	NA	TGTGCCAGCAGCCCAGCCTCGACGAGCTCCTACGAGCAGTACTTC	CASSPASTSSYEQYF
NA	TRBV7-2	TRBJ2-1	TRBD2	TGTGCCAGCAGCTTTCCCTTGGGGACTAGCTCCTACAATGAGCAGTTCTTC	CASSFPLGTSSYNEQFF
NA	TRBV5-5	TRBJ2-1	TRBD2	TGTGCCAGCAGCGCCACTAGCGGGGGTTCCAATGAGCAGTTCTTC	CASSATSGGSNEQFF